The rows below give T cell receptor beta chains drawn from one sample of a study of shared clonotypes between healthy human individuals. Profiled with immunoSEQ multiplex PCR; TCRdb holds only in-frame clones, not every one. This sample has about 2.4 million clones, with over 85% found just once. The sequenced sample was naive CD4+ T cells from PBMCs. These TCRs come from a man aged 18-30 years in good health. Some clones in this sample may be carry-over from other donors' samples. The CDR3 runs from the conserved cysteine through the conserved F or W. D genes are given only for firm matches. Size tells how often a clone was seen (once, few, many) or the class of an expanded clone, and some rows leave it out.

j_call | clone_size | v_call | d_call | cdr3_nt | cdr3_aa
TRBJ2-7 | NA | TRBV4-1 | NA | TGCGCCAGCAGCTCCAGGGAGTCCTACGAGCAGTACTTC | CASSSRESYEQYF
TRBJ2-3 | NA | TRBV20-1 | NA | TGCAGTGCCAAATCGGGAGATACGCAGTATTTT | CSAKSGDTQYF
TRBJ2-7 | NA | TRBV30 | NA | TGTGCCTGGAGTGTGTCCGTGATCAACGAGCAGTACTTC | CAWSVSVINEQYF
TRBJ2-7 | NA | TRBV6-5 | NA | TGTGCCAGCGGTCGGGAGACCACCTACGAGCAGTACTTC | CASGRETTYEQYF
TRBJ2-3 | NA | TRBV19 | NA | TGTGCCAGTAGTATTGGCCTAGACACGCAGTATTTT | CASSIGLDTQYF
TRBJ1-5 | NA | TRBV7-2 | NA | TGTGCCAGCAGCCTACTGGGACCGATTAATCAGCCCCAGCATTTT | CASSLLGPINQPQHF
TRBJ2-3 | NA | TRBV6-5 | NA | TGTGCCAGCAGTGGACAGTTCACAGATACGCAGTATTTT | CASSGQFTDTQYF
TRBJ1-1 | NA | TRBV19 | TRBD1 | TGTGCCAGCCATAAAACAGGGGGGGACACTGAAGCTTTCTTT | CASHKTGGDTEAFF
TRBJ2-5 | NA | TRBV4-1 | TRBD1 | TGCGCCAGCAGCCAGACAGGGTTACAGACCCAGTACTTC | CASSQTGLQTQYF
TRBJ1-1 | NA | TRBV5-5 | NA | TGTGCCAGCAGCTTGGTAGGGCAGCCTGAAGCTTTCTTT | CASSLVGQPEAFF
TRBJ2-1 | NA | TRBV19 | NA | TGTGCCAGTAGGGGGGACTCTGTAGCGCAGTTCTTC | CASRGDSVAQFF
TRBJ2-1 | NA | TRBV6-5 | TRBD1 | TGCACTACAGGGGGCGCTAAGTACAATGAGCAGTTCTTC | CTTGGAKYNEQFF
TRBJ1-5 | NA | TRBV28 | NA | TGTGCCAGCAGTTTCGGTGGAATCAACGATCAGCCCCAGCATTTT | CASSFGGINDQPQHF
TRBJ1-2 | NA | TRBV19 | NA | TGTGCCAGTAGTGCTGCTTACAGGAGATCTAACTATGGCTACACCTTC | CASSAAYRRSNYGYTF
TRBJ2-3 | NA | TRBV28 | NA | TGTGCCAGCAGTGTAGTAGGCGGGACCACAGATACGCAGTATTTT | CASSVVGGTTDTQYF
TRBJ1-5 | NA | TRBV18 | TRBD1 | TGTGCCAGCTCCCTGGGGACAGGGCGAGGCCAGCCCCAGCATTTT | CASSLGTGRGQPQHF
TRBJ2-7 | NA | TRBV5-4 | NA | TGTGCCAGCACCCCGAGAGGGGGAGGCTCCTACGAGCAGTACTTC | CASTPRGGGSYEQYF
TRBJ2-7 | once | TRBV4-1 | NA | TGCGCCAGCAGCCAAGATTATTCTGGGGGAAGGAAGAGCTCCTACGAGCAGTACTTC | CASSQDYSGGRKSSYEQYF
TRBJ2-7 | NA | TRBV9 | TRBD2 | TGTGCCAGCAGCGCTCGCGGACTAGCGGGTGAGCAGTACTTC | CASSARGLAGEQYF
TRBJ2-3 | NA | TRBV4-2 | NA | TGTGCCAGCAGCCACGCACTAGCTACCGCCACAGATACGCAGTATTTT | CASSHALATATDTQYF
TRBJ2-2 | NA | TRBV5-1 | NA | TGCGCCAGCAAAGGTTATTCGAACACCGGGGAGCTGTTTTTT | CASKGYSNTGELFF
TRBJ2-7 | NA | TRBV9 | NA | TGTGCCAGCAGCGTAGGAGCTGGGATCCGGGGCGGCGAGCAGTACTTC | CASSVGAGIRGGEQYF
TRBJ1-4 | NA | TRBV6-6 | NA | TGTGCCAGCAGTTCTGAGCAGAATGAAAAACTGTTTTTT | CASSSEQNEKLFF